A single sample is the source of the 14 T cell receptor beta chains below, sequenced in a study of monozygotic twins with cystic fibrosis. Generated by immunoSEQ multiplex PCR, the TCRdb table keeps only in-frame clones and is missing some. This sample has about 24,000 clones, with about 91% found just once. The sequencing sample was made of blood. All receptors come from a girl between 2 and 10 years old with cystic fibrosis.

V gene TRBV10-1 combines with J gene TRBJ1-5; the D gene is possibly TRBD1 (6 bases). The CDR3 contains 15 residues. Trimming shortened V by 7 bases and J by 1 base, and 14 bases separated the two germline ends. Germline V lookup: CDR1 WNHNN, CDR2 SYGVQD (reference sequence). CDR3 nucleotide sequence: TGCGCCAGCACCGAGGGGGGTAAGAGCAATCAGCCCCAGCATTTT. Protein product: CASTEGGKSNQPQHF.

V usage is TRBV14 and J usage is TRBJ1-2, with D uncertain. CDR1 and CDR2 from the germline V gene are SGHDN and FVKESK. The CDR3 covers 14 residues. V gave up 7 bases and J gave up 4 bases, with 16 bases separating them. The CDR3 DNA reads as TGTGCCAGCACCAACTACGGAAATTTCTATGGCTACACCTTC. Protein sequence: CASTNYGNFYGYTF.

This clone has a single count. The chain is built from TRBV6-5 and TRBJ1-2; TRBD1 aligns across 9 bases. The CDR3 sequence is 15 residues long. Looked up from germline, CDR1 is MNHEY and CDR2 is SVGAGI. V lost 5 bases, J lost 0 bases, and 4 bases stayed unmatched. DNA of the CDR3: TGTGCCAGCAGTGGGACAGGGCCATCTAACTATGGCTACACCTTC. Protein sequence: CASSGTGPSNYGYTF.

CDR3: CASSRGGADTQYF. The DNA for the CDR3 is TGTGCCAGCAGTAGGGGAGGGGCAGATACGCAGTATTTT. V is TRBV2 and J is TRBJ2-3; 7 bases map to TRBD2. The trim removed 5 bases at V and 4 bases at J, leaving 3 bases unmatched. There are 13 residues in the CDR3. Germline V gives CDR1 SNHLY, CDR2 FYNNEI.

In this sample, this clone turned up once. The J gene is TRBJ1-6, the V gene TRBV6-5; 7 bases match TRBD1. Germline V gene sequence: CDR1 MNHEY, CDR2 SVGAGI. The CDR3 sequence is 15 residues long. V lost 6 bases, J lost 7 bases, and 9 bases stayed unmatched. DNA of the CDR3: TGTGCCAGCAGGGGACAGTCCCCAATCAATTCACCCCTCCACTTT. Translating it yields CASRGQSPINSPLHF.

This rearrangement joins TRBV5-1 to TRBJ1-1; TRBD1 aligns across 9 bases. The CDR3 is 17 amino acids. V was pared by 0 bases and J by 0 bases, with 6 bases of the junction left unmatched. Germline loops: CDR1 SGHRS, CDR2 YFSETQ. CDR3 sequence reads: CASSLVRTGEMNTEAFF. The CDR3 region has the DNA TGCGCCAGCAGCTTGGTCCGGACAGGGGAAATGAACACTGAAGCTTTCTTT.

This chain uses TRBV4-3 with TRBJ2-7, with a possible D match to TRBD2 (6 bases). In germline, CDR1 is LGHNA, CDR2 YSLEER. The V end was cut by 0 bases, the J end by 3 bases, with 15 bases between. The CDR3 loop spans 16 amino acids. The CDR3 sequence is CASSQDGQGLSYEQYF. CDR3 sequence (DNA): TGCGCCAGCAGCCAAGATGGCCAGGGACTGAGCTACGAGCAGTACTTC.

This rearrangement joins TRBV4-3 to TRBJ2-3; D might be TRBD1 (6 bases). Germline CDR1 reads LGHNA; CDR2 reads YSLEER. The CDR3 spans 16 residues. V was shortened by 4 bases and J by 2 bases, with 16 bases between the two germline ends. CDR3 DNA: TGCGCCAGCAGCCCCTTAGGGGGATGGTCCACAGATACGCAGTATTTT. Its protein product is CASSPLGGWSTDTQYF.

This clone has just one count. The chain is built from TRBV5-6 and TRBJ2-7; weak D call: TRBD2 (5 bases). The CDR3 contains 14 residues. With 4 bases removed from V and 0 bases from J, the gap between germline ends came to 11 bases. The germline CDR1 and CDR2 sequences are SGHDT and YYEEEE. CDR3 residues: CASSPPGFSYEQYF. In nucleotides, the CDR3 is TGTGCCAGCAGCCCCCCGGGGTTCTCCTACGAGCAGTACTTC.

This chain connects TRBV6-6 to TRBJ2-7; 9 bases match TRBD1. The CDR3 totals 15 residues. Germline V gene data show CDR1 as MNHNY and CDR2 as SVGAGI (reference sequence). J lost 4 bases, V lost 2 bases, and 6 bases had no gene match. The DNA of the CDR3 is TGTGCCAGCAGTTACCCCGACAGGGGGTGGTACGAGCAGTACTTC. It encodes CASSYPDRGWYEQYF.

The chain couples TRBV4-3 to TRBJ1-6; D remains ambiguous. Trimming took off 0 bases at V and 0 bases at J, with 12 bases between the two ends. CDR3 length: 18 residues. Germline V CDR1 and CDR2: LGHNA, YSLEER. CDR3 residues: CASSQERPYSSYNSPLHF. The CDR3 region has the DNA TGCGCCAGCAGCCAAGAAAGGCCTTATAGCTCCTATAATTCACCCCTCCACTTT.

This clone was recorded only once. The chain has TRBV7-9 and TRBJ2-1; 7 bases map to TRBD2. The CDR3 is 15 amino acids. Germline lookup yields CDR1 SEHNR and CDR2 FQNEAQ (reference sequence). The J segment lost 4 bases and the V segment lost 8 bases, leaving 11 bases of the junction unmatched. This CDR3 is CASRLTTSPYNEQFF. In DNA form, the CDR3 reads TGTGCCAGCCGCCTCACGACTAGCCCTTACAATGAGCAGTTCTTC.

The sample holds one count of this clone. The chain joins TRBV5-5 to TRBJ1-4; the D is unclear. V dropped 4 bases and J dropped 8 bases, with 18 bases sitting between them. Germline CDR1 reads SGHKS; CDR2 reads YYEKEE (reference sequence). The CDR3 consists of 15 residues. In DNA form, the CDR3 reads TGTGCCAGCAGCCCCCGGTGGGTACCCGGGGAAAAACTGTTTTTT. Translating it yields CASSPRWVPGEKLFF.

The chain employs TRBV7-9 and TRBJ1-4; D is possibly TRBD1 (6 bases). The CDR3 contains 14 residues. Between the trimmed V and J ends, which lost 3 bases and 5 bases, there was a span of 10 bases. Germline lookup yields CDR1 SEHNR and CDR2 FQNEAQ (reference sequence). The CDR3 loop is CASSLRQENEKLFF. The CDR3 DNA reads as TGTGCCAGCAGCTTGAGACAGGAGAATGAAAAACTGTTTTTT.